The next 12 T cell receptor beta chains were all read from a single sample in a study of blood T cell repertoires in COVID-19. The assay was immunoSEQ multiplex PCR, and TCRdb's table has in-frame clones only and misses some. The data contain tens of thousands of clones, around 83% of them seen just once; the ten biggest clones take up roughly 6%. The sample comprised peripheral blood. These receptors were obtained from a woman older than 75 with acute or convalescent COVID-19.

This chain joins TRBV13 and TRBJ1-4, with 8 bases fitting TRBD1. The CDR3 totals 14 residues. With V trimmed by 1 base and J by 8 bases, 3 bases remained unmatched. Germline V gives CDR1 PRHDT, CDR2 FYEKMQ (reference sequence). The CDR3 DNA reads TGTGCCAGCAGCTTAGCAGGGGGCGAGGAAAAACTGTTTTTT. It is translated as CASSLAGGEEKLFF.

This chain connects TRBV18 to TRBJ2-7; tentatively, D is TRBD1 (6 bases). Germline CDR1 is KGHSH and CDR2 is LQKENI. This CDR3 has 15 amino acids. With 2 bases removed from V and 3 bases from J, the gap between germline ends came to 14 bases. The CDR3 DNA follows: TGTGCCAGCTCACCAACCGACAGGTATGGCTACGAGCAGTACTTC. It specifies CASSPTDRYGYEQYF.

This rearrangement joins TRBV20-1 to TRBJ1-4, with D perhaps TRBD1 (5 bases). The V gene lost 3 bases and the J gene lost 2 bases, with 13 bases spanning the gap. CDR1 and CDR2 (germline): DFQATT, SNEGSKA (reference sequence). The CDR3 has 15 residues. The CDR3 is CSASFSGATNEKLFF. The DNA for the CDR3 is TGCAGTGCTAGTTTCTCTGGGGCTACTAATGAAAAACTGTTTTTT.

This clone was seen a few times. J is TRBJ1-3 and V is TRBV30; D is unresolved. Germline V gene sequence: CDR1 GTSNPN, CDR2 SVGIG (reference sequence). This CDR3 is built from 13 residues. Trimming cost V 3 bases and J 3 bases, with 9 bases left between them. CDR3 amino acids: CAWRGDYGNTIYF. For the CDR3, the DNA is TGTGCCTGGAGGGGAGATTATGGAAACACCATATATTTT.

The rearrangement joins TRBV5-6 to TRBJ1-2, with D unclear. CDR1 is SGHDT, CDR2 YYEEEE, per germline. This CDR3 contains 11 residues. The V end lost 2 bases, the J end lost 6 bases, and 5 bases lay between the germline ends. The CDR3 DNA sequence: TGTGCCAGCAGCTTCCTTGATGGCTACACCTTC. Residues: CASSFLDGYTF.

The V gene is TRBV3-1 (or the pseudogene TRBV3-2), the J gene TRBJ1-2; maybe TRBD1 (6 bases). The CDR3 runs to 15 residues. Germline loops: CDR1 LGHDT, CDR2 YNNKEL (reference sequence). V shed 3 bases and J shed 0 bases, with 11 bases lying between them. CDR3 in DNA: TGTGCCAGCAGCCACGGACGGACAGCTAACTATGGCTACACCTTC. Protein product: CASSHGRTANYGYTF.

The gene calls are TRBV5-4 and TRBJ2-1, with 9 bases lining up with TRBD1. After removal of 2 bases from V and 4 bases from J, the junction contained 7 bases not matched to a gene. The CDR3 totals 16 residues. Germline V gives CDR1 SGHNT, CDR2 YYREEE (reference sequence). The CDR3 bases are TGTGCCAGCAGCTTTGGGGACAGGGTCAGGTACAATGAGCAGTTCTTC. Amino acid sequence: CASSFGDRVRYNEQFF.

V usage is TRBV6-6 and J usage is TRBJ1-5, with TRBD1 as a possible D gene (6 bases). Germline CDR1 reads MNHNY; CDR2 reads SVGAGI (reference sequence). The CDR3 loop spans 14 amino acids. The germline V and J ends were trimmed by 7 bases and 9 bases, with 19 bases remaining between them. The CDR3 region has the DNA TGTGCCAGCAACCAGAGGGGGACACGGGGGCCCCAGCATTTT. It is translated as CASNQRGTRGPQHF.

The rearrangement links TRBV23-1 to TRBJ1-6; 10 bases align to TRBD1. TRBV23-1 carries the ORF label, with uncertain function. J gave up 0 bases and V 1 base, and 12 bases lay outside the gene matches. CDR3 length equals 21 residues. CDR3 nucleotide sequence: TGCGCCAGCAGTCAATACTCTCCCGGACAGGGGGACTCCTCCTATAATTCACCCCTCCACTTT. It translates to CASSQYSPGQGDSSYNSPLHF.

The chain joins TRBV12-3 or TRBV12-4 to TRBJ2-2; D ambiguous. The CDR3 spans 13 residues. V was cut by 7 bases and J by 1 base, with 7 bases left in between. CDR3 residues: CASTRQNTGELFF. In nucleotides, the CDR3 is TGTGCCAGCACCCGACAGAACACCGGGGAGCTGTTTTTT.

The chain couples TRBV15 to TRBJ1-2, with D unresolved. Deletions cut 0 bases from V and 5 bases from J, with 13 bases between. The CDR3 length is 15 residues. Germline values: CDR1 LNHNV, CDR2 YYDKDF (reference sequence). The CDR3 loop reads CATSRDRGESYGYTF. The CDR3 DNA follows: TGTGCCACCAGCAGAGATCGGGGAGAGTCATATGGCTACACCTTC.

This clone was observed a handful of times. The rearrangement joins TRBV2 to TRBJ1-6; perhaps TRBD1 as D (5 bases). Germline V CDR1 and CDR2: SNHLY, FYNNEI. Trimming pared 11 bases from V and 1 base from J, leaving 18 bases between. This CDR3 is built from 16 residues. The CDR3 region is CAGGQGASSYNSPLHF. DNA for the CDR3: TGTGCCGGTGGGCAAGGGGCGAGTTCCTATAATTCACCCCTCCACTTT.